This T cell receptor (beta chain) was found in a study of cytomegalovirus exposure and HLA in healthy donors. Overall study: The platform used for the 100 to 150 validation repertoires matched that of the roughly 670 first-cohort repertoires, a later analysis reported. The study, taken as a whole, reports: Confirmation in vitro established that a few CMV-associated chains were specific for CMV antigens.

Clones were read by immunoSEQ multiplex PCR, and TCRdb kept only the in-frame ones, dropping some. The data contain about 240,000 clones, around nine tenths of them singletons. This CDR3 region has 12 residues. Germline V gene lookup returns CDR1 LGHNT and CDR2 FRNRAP. Trimming removed 2 bases at V and 4 bases at J, with 6 bases between. With respect to this clone: No antigen is known for it.

Source material: PBMCs. This clonotype originated in a young man in good health and CMV-seronegative. The V and J genes are TRBV12-5 and TRBJ2-7; D not resolved. CDR3 in amino acids: CASGLFGYEQYF. DNA for the CDR3: TGTGCTAGTGGTTTGTTCGGGTACGAGCAGTACTTC. The full variable domain, completed using reference TRBV12-5 and TRBJ2-7, is DARVTQTPRHKVTEMGQEVTMRCQPILGHNTVFWYRQTMMQGLELLAYFRNRAPLDDSGMPKDRFSAEMPDATLATLKIQPSEPRDSAVYFCASGLFGYEQYFGPGTRLTVT.